This paragraph covers one TCR beta chain sequence. Its antigen is currently not known. No qualities accompany the bases; no much larger clone lies one base away. Donors were healthy HIV-negative adults with no recently reported acute infections or vaccinations. Every donor was a Caucasian adult living in Nashville, Tennessee, USA. CD4+ T cells were enriched by magnetic negative selection, after which naive cells were positively selected on CD45RA and the negative fraction was taken as the memory subset. Blood was obtained by leukapheresis, after which PBMCs were separated by Ficoll-Histopaque density gradient centrifugation and cryopreserved in liquid nitrogen vapor phase. Purity and quantity of every magnetically sorted T cell population were checked by analytical flow cytometry. Genomic DNA was isolated from every sorted fraction and measured by UV absorbance on a Nanodrop 2000c. Using the deep immunoSEQ assay, multiplex PCR amplified TCR CDR3 regions from genomic DNA. Extracted genomic DNA from each cell subset was spread evenly across all wells of several immunoSEQ 96-well plates, with each plate serving as a replicate. For sorted subsets, about 200 ng genomic DNA, equal to 30,000 or so T cell genomes, was loaded into each replicate PCR. The purified libraries were quantified using a Qubit 3.0 fluorometer, sized with a Bioanalyzer 2100, and then quantified again using the KAPA Library Quantification kit. Each immunoSEQ 96-well plate was sequenced on its own single-read 150-cycle Illumina NextSeq 550 flow cell. The paper's processing steps were these. Because the immunoSEQ output held only junctional sequences and lacked quality scores, the filtering could not match the filtering applied to full-length reads. Sequences were annotated with PyIR, a Python wrapper for IgBLAST v1.9, using IMGT germline references to assign V/J genes and CDR3. Any read was removed if the V/J assignment was weak (E-value above 1e-6), the CDR3 was missing, or the read contained stop codons, out-of-frame junctions, or ambiguous translated residues. V3J clonotypes were defined by identical inferred V gene, J gene, and CDR3 amino acid sequence. Percentage overlap between repertoires was computed as shared unique clonotypes divided by the size of the smaller repertoire. Richness of each repertoire was evaluated using RTK rarefaction, the Chao1 estimator, and Recon v2.1 estimates of unobserved clonotypes. Generation probabilities were computed with OLGA for all TCRbeta clonotypes obtained by the gDNA method from several donors. TCRdb holds this immuneACCESS table with in-frame rearrangements only. Some clones are missing; in checked studies, unresolved V genes explain under half, and the rest has no known cause. V and J calls and clone size are given by that table; D and trimming were obtained from the DNA. This sample is represented by 500,000 to 550,000 clones; around 95% of them were singletons. Clones ranked in the top ten supply about 0.06% of the sample.

The sample originates from a study of shared clonotypes between healthy human individuals (dated by TCRdb to about 2020). For context, the study as a whole: The cohort comprised two women and three men aged 18 to 49 years. To increase sequencing depth and limit assay-specific biases, TCR repertoire library preparation and sequencing were carried out by different laboratories using diverse techniques. Blood TCR repertoires of about 5 healthy adults were deeply sequenced to estimate repertoire size and the extent of clonotype sharing between individuals. Each donor's leukapheresis produced roughly between roughly 0.85 and 10 billion PBMCs. For each donor, three plates each were used for CD4 naive and CD4 memory, two plates were used for CD8 naive, and one plate was used for CD8 memory.

Points the paper makes about the study in general: When a few donors were compared, the shared fraction of clonotypes was about 5.2% for naive CD4, about 4% for naive CD8, about 2.5% for memory CD4, and around 0.37% for memory CD8. Because the study included a small number of donors, the genetic and exposure-history diversity represented was limited. Rarefaction of sorted-subset datasets indicated incomplete sequencing despite the large sequencing depth. Based on pairwise subsampling, the degree of clonotype sharing among donors was expected to be affected by sequencing depth. Naive subsets generally had larger estimated clonotype richness than memory subsets did. Sampling was limited to blood, and TCR repertoires in tissue likely differ from TCR repertoires in blood. Compared with non-shared clonotypes, the clonotypes found in all four sorted-subset donors had higher generation probabilities.

In the germline V gene, CDR1 corresponds to SGDLS and CDR2 to YYNGEE. Deletion took 0 bases off V and 4 bases off J, with a span of 16 bases between the germline ends. From the cysteine up to the phenylalanine, the CDR3 has a length of 16 residues. The only DNA kept is the CDR3, 48 bases in frame from the first base. Sequencing used naive CD4+ T cells sorted from blood. The sample's cell subset or site, from its label and the paper: CD45RA+ positively selected. The rearranged chain carries TRBV9 and TRBJ2-5; perhaps TRBD1 is the D gene, with 6 bases matching. The receptor was isolated from a woman aged 30 to 39 in good health. The nucleotide sequence reads as follows: TGTGCCAGCAGCGTAGCCCCTCAGGGGATGGGAGAGACCCAGTACTTC. This codes for CASSVAPQGMGETQYF.